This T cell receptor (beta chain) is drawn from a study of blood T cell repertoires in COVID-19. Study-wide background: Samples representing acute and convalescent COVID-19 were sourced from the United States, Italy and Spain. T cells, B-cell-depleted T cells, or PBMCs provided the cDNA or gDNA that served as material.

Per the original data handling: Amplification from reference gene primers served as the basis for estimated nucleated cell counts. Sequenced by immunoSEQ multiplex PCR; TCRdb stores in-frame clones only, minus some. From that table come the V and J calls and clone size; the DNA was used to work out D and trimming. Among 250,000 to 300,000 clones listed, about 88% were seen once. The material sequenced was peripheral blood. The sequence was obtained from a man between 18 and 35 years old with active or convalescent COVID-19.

The CDR3 bases are TGTGCCTGGAGTGTTCTACCGGGCGGGGATGGCTACACCTTC. This encodes CAWSVLPGGDGYTF. The chain recombines TRBV30 with TRBJ1-2, with D uncertain. V gave up 0 bases and J gave up 6 bases, with 14 bases separating them. The CDR3 runs 14 residues. Germline V lookup: CDR1 GTSNPN, CDR2 SVGIG (reference sequence).